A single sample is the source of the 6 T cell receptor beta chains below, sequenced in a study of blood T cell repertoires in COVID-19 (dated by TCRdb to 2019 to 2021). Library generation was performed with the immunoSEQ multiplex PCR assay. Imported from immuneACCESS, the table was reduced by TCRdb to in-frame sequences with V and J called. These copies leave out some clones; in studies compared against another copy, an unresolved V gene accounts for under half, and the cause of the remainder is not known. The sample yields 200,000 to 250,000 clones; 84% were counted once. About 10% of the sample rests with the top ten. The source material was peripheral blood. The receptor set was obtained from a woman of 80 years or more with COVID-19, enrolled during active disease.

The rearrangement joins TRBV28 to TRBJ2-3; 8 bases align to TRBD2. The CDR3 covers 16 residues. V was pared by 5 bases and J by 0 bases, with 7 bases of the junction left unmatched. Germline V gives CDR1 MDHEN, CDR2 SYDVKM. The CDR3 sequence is CASSTLAGTSTDTQYF. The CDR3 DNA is TGTGCCAGCAGTACCTTAGCGGGGACGAGCACAGATACGCAGTATTTT. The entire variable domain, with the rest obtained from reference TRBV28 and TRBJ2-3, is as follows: DVKVTQSSRYLVKRTGEKVFLECVQDMDHENMFWYRQDPGLGLRLIYFSYDVKMKEKGDIPEGYSVSREKKERFSLILESASTNQTSMYLCASSTLAGTSTDTQYFGPGTRLTVL.

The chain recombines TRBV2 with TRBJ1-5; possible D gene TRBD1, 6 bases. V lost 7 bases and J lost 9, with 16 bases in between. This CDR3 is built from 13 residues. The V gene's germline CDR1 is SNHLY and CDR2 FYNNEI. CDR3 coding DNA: TGTGCCAGCAACCGGGACAACCAGAGGCCCCAGCATTTT. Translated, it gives CASNRDNQRPQHF. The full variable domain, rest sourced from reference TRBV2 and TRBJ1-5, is EPEVTQTPSHQVTQMGQEVILRCVPISNHLYFYWYRQILGQKVEFLVSFYNNEISEKSEIFDDQFSVERPDGSNFTLKIRSTKLEDSAMYFCASNRDNQRPQHFGDGTRLSIL.

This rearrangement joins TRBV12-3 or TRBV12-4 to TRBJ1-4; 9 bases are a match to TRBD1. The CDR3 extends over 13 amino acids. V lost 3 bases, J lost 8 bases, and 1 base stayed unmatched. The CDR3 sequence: CASSFGTGEKLFF. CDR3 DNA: TGTGCCAGCAGTTTTGGGACAGGGGAAAAACTGTTTTTT.

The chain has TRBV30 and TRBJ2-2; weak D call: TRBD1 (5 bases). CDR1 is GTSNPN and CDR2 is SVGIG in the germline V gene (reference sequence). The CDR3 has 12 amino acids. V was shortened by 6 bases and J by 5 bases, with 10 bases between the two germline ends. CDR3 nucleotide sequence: TGTGCCTGCTCTAGGGGTACCGGGGAGCTGTTTTTT. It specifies CACSRGTGELFF.

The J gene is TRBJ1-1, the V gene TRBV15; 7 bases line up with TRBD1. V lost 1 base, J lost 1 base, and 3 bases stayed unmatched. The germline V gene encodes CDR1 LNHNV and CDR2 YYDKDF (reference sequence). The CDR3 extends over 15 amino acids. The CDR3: CATSRVRTGNTEAFF. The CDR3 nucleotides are TGTGCCACCAGCAGAGTACGGACAGGGAACACTGAAGCTTTCTTT.

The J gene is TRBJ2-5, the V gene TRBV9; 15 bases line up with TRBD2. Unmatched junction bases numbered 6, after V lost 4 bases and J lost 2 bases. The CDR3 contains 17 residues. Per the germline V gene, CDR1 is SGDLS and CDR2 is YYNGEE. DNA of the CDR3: TGTGCCAGCAGCACCGGGACTAGCGGGGGGTCACAAGAGACCCAGTACTTC. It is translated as CASSTGTSGGSQETQYF.